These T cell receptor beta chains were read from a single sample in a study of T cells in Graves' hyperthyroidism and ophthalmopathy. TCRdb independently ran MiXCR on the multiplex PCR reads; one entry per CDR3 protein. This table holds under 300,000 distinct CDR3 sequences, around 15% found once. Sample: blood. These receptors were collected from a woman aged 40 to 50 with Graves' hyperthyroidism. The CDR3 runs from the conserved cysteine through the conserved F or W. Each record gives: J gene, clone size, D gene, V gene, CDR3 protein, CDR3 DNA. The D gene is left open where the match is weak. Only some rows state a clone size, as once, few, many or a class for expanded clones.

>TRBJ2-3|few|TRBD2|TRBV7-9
CASSFPRREGRKDTQYF
TGTGCCAGCAGCTTTCCGCGCCGGGAGGGGCGGAAAGATACGCAGTATTTT
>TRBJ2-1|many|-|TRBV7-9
CASRDSVTFYNEQFF
TGTGCCAGCAGGGACAGTGTGACGTTCTACAATGAGCAGTTCTTC
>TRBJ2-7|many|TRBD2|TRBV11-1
CASSDNGLAIFYEQYF
TGTGCCAGCAGCGACAACGGACTAGCGATCTTCTACGAGCAGTACTTC
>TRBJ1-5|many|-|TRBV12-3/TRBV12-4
CASSLALDGPQHF
TGTGCCAGCAGTTTAGCTTTGGACGGGCCCCAGCATTTT
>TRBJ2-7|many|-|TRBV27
CASSLDGLSEQYF
TGTGCCAGCAGTTTAGATGGGTTATCCGAGCAGTACTTC
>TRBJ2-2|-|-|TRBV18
CASSPLAGNTEELFF
TGTGCCAGCTCACCACTGGCGGGGAATACCGAGGAGCTGTTTTTT
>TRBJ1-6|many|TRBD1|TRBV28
CASSLDQGAGNSPLHF
TGTGCCAGCAGTTTAGATCAGGGGGCCGGCAATTCACCCCTCCACTTT
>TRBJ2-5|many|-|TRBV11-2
CASSFLETQYF
TGTGCCAGCAGCTTCTTAGAGACCCAGTACTTC
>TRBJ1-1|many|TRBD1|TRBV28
CASSPRTGRAFF
TGTGCCAGCAGTCCCCGGACAGGGAGAGCTTTCTTT
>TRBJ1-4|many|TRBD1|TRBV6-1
CASRAGGSGEKLFF
TGTGCCAGCAGAGCAGGGGGCAGCGGTGAAAAACTGTTTTTT
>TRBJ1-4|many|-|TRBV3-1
CASSYTGWGPNEKLFF
TGTGCCAGCAGCTATACAGGGTGGGGACCTAATGAAAAACTGTTTTTT
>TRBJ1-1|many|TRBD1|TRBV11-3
CASSSRSGGVNTEAFF
TGTGCCAGCAGCTCCCGCTCAGGGGGAGTGAACACTGAAGCTTTCTTT
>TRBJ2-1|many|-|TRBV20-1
CSALIAWSYNEQFF
TGCAGTGCACTGATAGCGTGGTCCTACAATGAGCAGTTCTTC
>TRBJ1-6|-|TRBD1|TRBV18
CASSPETGQSPLHF
TGTGCCAGCTCACCGGAGACAGGGCAATCACCCCTCCACTTT
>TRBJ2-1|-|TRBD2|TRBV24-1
CATSGETGKPTSGPRDNEQFF
TGTGCCACCAGTGGCGAGACAGGGAAACCGACTAGCGGGCCGAGGGATAATGAGCAGTTCTTC
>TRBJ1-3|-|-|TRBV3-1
CASSLRKSSGNTIYF
TGTGCCAGCAGCCTTAGAAAAAGCTCTGGAAACACCATATATTTT
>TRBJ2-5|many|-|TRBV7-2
CASSLDQGFGETQYF
TGTGCCAGCAGCTTAGATCAGGGGTTTGGCGAGACCCAGTACTTC
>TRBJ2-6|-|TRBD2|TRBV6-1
CASSRLAGGSGANVLTF
TGTGCCAGCAGTCGCCTAGCGGGAGGCTCTGGGGCCAACGTCCTGACTTTC
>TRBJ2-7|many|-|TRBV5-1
CASKTGTDTEQYF
TGCGCCAGTAAAACCGGGACCGATACCGAGCAGTACTTC
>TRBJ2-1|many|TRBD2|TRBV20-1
CSLPRLAGFSSYNEQFF
TGCAGCCTCCCCCGCCTAGCGGGTTTTAGCTCCTACAATGAGCAGTTCTTC
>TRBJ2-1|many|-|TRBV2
CASREAGAGRYNEQFF
TGTGCCAGCAGGGAGGCGGGGGCGGGTAGGTACAATGAGCAGTTCTTC
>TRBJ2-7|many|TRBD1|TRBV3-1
CASSRGQGPYEQYF
TGTGCCAGCAGCCGAGGACAGGGGCCCTACGAGCAGTACTTC
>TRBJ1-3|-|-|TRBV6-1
CASSYSWPGVNSGNTIYF
TGTGCCAGCAGTTACTCTTGGCCGGGGGTGAACTCTGGAAACACCATATATTTT
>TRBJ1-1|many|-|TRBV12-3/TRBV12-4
CASKVKGNTEAFF
TGTGCCAGCAAGGTGAAAGGGAACACTGAAGCTTTCTTT
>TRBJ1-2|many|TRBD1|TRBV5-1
CASSLFPGQGSGYTF
TGCGCCAGCAGCCTTTTCCCCGGACAGGGATCTGGCTACACCTTC
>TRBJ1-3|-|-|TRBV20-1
CSARDSEGSGNTIYF
TGCAGTGCTAGAGATTCCGAAGGTTCTGGAAACACCATATATTTT
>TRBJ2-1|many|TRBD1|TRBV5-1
CASQKQGSYNEQFF
TGCGCCAGCCAAAAACAGGGGTCCTACAATGAGCAGTTCTTC
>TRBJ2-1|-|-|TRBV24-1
CATSDFRGQAGKNEQFF
TGTGCCACCAGTGATTTCAGGGGCCAAGCGGGAAAGAATGAGCAGTTCTTC
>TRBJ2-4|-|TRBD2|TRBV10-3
CAISESGSGLAKNIQYF
TGTGCCATCAGTGAGTCTGGTAGCGGGCTAGCCAAAAACATTCAGTACTTC
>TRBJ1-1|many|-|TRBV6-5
CASSYSGWNTEAFF
TGTGCCAGCAGTTACTCAGGTTGGAACACTGAAGCTTTCTTT
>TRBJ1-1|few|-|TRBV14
CASSPKAGNTEAFF
TGTGCCAGCAGCCCTAAGGCCGGGAACACTGAAGCTTTCTTT
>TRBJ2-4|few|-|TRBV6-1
CASRYLAKNIQYF
TGTGCCAGCAGATACCTAGCCAAAAACATTCAGTACTTC
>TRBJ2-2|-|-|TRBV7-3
CASSPATGGELFF
TGTGCCAGCAGCCCAGCAACCGGCGGGGAGCTGTTTTTT
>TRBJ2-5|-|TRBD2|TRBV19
CASSKLAGQETQYF
TGTGCCAGTAGTAAACTAGCGGGCCAAGAGACCCAGTACTTC
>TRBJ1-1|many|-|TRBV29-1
CSVMNTEAFF
TGCAGCGTTATGAACACTGAAGCTTTCTTT
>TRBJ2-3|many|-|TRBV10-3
CAILARLSDTQYF
TGTGCCATTTTGGCCCGGCTGTCAGATACGCAGTATTTT
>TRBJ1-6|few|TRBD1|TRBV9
CASSRTGEQQSALHF
TGTGCCAGCAGTCGTACAGGGGAACAACAGTCGGCCCTCCACTTT
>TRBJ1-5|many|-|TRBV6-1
CAHQRDGNQPQHF
TGTGCCCACCAGAGGGACGGCAATCAGCCCCAGCATTTT
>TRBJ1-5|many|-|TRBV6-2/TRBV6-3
CATQDGYQPQHF
TGTGCCACCCAGGACGGGTATCAGCCCCAGCATTTT
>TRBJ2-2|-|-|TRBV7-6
CASSSPRMNTGELFF
TGTGCCAGCAGCTCCCCAAGAATGAACACCGGGGAGCTGTTTTTT
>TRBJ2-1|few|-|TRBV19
CASSIGDGYGYNEQFF
TGTGCCAGTAGTATAGGTGACGGGTATGGATACAATGAGCAGTTCTTC
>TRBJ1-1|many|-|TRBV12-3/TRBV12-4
CASSLDRVNTEALF
TGTGCCAGCAGTTTAGACCGAGTGAACACTGAAGCTCTCTTT
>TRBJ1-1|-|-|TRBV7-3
CASSQGVPGEAFF
TGTGCCAGCAGTCAAGGGGTGCCCGGCGAAGCTTTCTTT
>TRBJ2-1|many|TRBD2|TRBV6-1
CASSYGLDRYNEQFF
TGTGCCAGCAGTTACGGACTAGACCGCTACAATGAGCAGTTCTTC
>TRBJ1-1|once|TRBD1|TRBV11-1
CASSSMTGGRYTEAFF
TGTGCCAGCAGCTCAATGACAGGGGGCAGGTACACTGAAGCTTTCTTT
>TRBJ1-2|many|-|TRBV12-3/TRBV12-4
CASRQRQEIGGYTF
TGTGCCAGCAGGCAAAGACAGGAGATAGGTGGCTACACCTTC
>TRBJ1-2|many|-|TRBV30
CASQKGPYGYTF
TGTGCCTCTCAGAAGGGGCCTTATGGCTACACCTTC
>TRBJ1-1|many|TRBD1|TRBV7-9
CASSQQRTGEAFF
TGTGCCAGCAGCCAGCAAAGGACAGGTGAAGCTTTCTTT
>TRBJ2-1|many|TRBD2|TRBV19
CASSIVPSGVQFF
TGTGCCAGTAGTATAGTTCCTAGCGGCGTGCAGTTCTTC
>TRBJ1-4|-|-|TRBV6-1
CASRDRESEKLFF
TGTGCCAGCAGGGACAGAGAAAGTGAAAAACTGTTTTTT
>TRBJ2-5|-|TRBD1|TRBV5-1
CASSLGPGTGGETQYF
TGCGCCAGCAGCTTGGGGCCCGGGACAGGGGGAGAGACCCAGTACTTC
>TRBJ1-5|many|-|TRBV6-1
CASSEIGSQPQHF
TGTGCCAGCAGTGAAATCGGCAGTCAGCCCCAGCATTTT